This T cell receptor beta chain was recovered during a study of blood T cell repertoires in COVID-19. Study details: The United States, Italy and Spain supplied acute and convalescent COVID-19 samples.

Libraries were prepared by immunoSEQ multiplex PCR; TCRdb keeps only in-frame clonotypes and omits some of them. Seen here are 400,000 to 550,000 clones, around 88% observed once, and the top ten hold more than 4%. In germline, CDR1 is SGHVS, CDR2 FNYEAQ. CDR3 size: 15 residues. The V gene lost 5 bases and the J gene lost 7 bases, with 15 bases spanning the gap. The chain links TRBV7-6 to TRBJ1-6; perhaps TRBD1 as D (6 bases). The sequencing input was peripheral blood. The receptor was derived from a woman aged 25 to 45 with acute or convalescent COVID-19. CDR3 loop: CASSPRDMLNSPLHF. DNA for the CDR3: TGTGCCAGCAGCCCCCGGGACATGCTGAATTCACCCCTCCACTTT.